This TCR beta chain was found in a study of quantifying T cell responses using KT2 cells. Overall study context: cDNA was made from DNase-treated RNA using alpha and beta constant primers. A predetermined fluorescence threshold ended the second PCR, run as a qPCR.

A single-stranded UMI oligo with SP2 sequence was ligated to cDNA 3' ends. An equimolar mix of RC1.1 and RC1.2 primed the beta chain across TRBC1 and TRBC2. TCRdb processed the UMI-ligation and nested PCR reads anew with MiXCR; each CDR3 protein has one entry. This table has fewer than 45,000 distinct CDR3 sequences, about a sixth appearing once. Broader study findings: Detection of KT2 sequences held at the lowest tested level, about one cell per 100,000 PBMC. Input KT2 cell number predicted KT2 alpha and beta sequence counts linearly over several orders of magnitude.

With V trimmed by 4 bases and J by 11 bases, 10 bases remained unmatched. CDR3 length: 12 residues. In germline, CDR1 is DFQATT, CDR2 SNEGSKA (reference sequence). For this clonotype: Its target is not known.

The source is a human donor. The chain carries TRBV20-1 and TRBJ1-1, with TRBD1 matching 7 bases. What was sequenced was PBMCs spiked with cells of the T cell clone KT2. The CDR3 protein is CSAKSGQEVAFF. The CDR3 DNA follows: TGCAGTGCTAAATCAGGACAGGAGGTGGCTTTCTTT.